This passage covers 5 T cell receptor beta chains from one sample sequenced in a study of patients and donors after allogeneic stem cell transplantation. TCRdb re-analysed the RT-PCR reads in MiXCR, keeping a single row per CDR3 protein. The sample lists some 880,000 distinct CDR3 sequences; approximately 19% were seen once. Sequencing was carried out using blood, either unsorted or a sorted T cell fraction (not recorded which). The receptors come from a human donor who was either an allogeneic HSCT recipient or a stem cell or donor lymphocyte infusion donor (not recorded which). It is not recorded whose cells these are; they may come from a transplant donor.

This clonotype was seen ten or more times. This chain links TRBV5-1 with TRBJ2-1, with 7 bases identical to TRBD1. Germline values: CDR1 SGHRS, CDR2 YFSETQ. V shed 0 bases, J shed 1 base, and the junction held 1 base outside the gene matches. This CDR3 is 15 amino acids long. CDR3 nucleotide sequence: TGCGCCAGCAGCTTGGGGGGACAGTCCTACAATGAGCAGTTCTTC. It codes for CASSLGGQSYNEQFF.

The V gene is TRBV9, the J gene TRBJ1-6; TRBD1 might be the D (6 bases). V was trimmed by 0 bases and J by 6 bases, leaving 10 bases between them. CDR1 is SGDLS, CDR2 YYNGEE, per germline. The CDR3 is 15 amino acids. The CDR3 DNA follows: TGTGCCAGCAGCGTAGAGGGGGGGCTTAATTCACCCCTCCACTTT. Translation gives CASSVEGGLNSPLHF.

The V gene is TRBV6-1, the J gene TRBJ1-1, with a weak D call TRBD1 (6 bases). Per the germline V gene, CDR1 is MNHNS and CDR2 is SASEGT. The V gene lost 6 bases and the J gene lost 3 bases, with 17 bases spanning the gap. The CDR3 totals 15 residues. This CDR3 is CASSPSGGRDTEAFF. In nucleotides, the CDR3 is TGTGCCAGCAGCCCAAGCGGGGGGCGGGACACTGAAGCTTTCTTT.

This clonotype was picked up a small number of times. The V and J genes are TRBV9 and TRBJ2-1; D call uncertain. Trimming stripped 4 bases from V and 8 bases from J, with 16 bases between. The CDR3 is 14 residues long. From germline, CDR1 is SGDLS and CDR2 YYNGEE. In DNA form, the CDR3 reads TGTGCCAGCAGCCCCACCGGGCTTCACGATGAGCAGTTCTTC. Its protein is CASSPTGLHDEQFF.

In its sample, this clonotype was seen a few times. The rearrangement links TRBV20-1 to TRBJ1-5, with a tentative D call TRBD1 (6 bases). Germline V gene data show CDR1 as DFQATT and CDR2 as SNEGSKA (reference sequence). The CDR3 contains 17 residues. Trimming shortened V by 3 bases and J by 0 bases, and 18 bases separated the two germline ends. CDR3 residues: CSASGAGAAGSNQPQHF. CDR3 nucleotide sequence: TGCAGTGCTAGTGGGGCAGGGGCCGCAGGTAGCAATCAGCCCCAGCATTTT.